What follows describes a single T cell receptor beta chain. The antigen remains undetermined. The record originates from a study of cytomegalovirus exposure and HLA in healthy donors. Study context: Earlier results showed 117 million unique TCR beta sequences derived from some 190 million T cells. Notes on the study in general: Indistinguishable V segments, including TRBV6-2 and TRBV6-3, were excluded. Generally TCR sequences proved uncommon, though certain public TCRs appeared in numerous donors. Among the sequence variants, a highly shared cluster was likely an artifact of sequencing.

This CDR3 has 12 residues. After removal of 10 bases from V and 6 bases from J, the junction contained 6 bases not matched to a gene. The V gene's germline CDR1 is MNHNS and CDR2 SASEGT. Primers for the PCR totalled 60 Vbeta and 13 Jbeta. Repertoires were generated with immunoSEQ multiplex PCR, while TCRdb's copy carries only in-frame clones and drops some. The sample lists about 160,000 clones; roughly 76% were seen once. Sequenced: PBMCs. The TCR originated in a woman aged 45-59 years in good health and CMV-seronegative. This chain uses TRBV6-1 with TRBJ2-1, with 7 positions matching TRBD2. This CDR3 reads CATLASSNEQFF. CDR3 bases: TGTGCCACACTAGCGTCCAGCAATGAGCAGTTCTTC.